This passage covers 3 T cell receptor beta chains from one sample sequenced in a study of control samples from healthy donors and cancer patients. Clones were read by immunoSEQ multiplex PCR, and TCRdb kept only the in-frame ones, dropping some. The repertoire holds 130,000 to 150,000 clones, approximately 91% seen once, with approximately 9.4% in the top ten. The specimen was blood. The source is a woman in her twenties or thirties in good health.

The chain carries TRBV28 and TRBJ1-1; D is ambiguous. Trimming removed 4 bases at V and 0 bases at J, with 3 bases between. The CDR3 totals 12 residues. CDR1 and CDR2 (germline): MDHEN, SYDVKM. CDR3 sequence: CASSSVNTEAFF. CDR3 DNA: TGTGCCAGCAGTTCAGTGAACACTGAAGCTTTCTTT.

A word on this clone: Additional DNA sequences in this sample encode the identical CDR3. J is TRBJ2-2 and V is TRBV6-5; 9 positions match TRBD1. The trim removed 6 bases at V and 4 bases at J, leaving 6 bases unmatched. The CDR3 extends over 15 amino acids. Germline-derived CDR1 and CDR2 are MNHEY and SVGAGI. CDR3 sequence (DNA): TGTGCCAGCAGGGTACAGGGGGCTAGCACCGGGGAGCTGTTTTTT. It is translated as CASRVQGASTGELFF.

The chain combines TRBV30 with TRBJ1-1; D gene uncertain. Looked up from germline, CDR1 is GTSNPN and CDR2 is SVGIG (reference sequence). The CDR3 has 10 amino acids. The ends were cut back, 6 bases at V and 9 bases at J, with 11 bases in the middle. The CDR3 reads CACGREKAFF. The CDR3 bases are TGTGCCTGCGGGCGGGAGAAAGCTTTCTTT.